A single sample is the source of the 24 T cell receptor beta chains below, sequenced in a study of monozygotic twins with inflammatory bowel disease. TCRdb reprocessed the 5' RACE reads, keeping one entry per CDR3 protein, no DNA. Recorded for this sample: approximately 340,000 distinct CDR3 sequences. The sample was blood. These receptor sequences come from a human donor with ulcerative colitis or Crohn's disease, or a healthy co-twin of an affected twin (not recorded which).

This chain's CDR3 is CASSFRGIGTNEKLFF. The chain combines TRBV12-3 or TRBV12-4 with TRBJ1-4; TCRdb names TRBD1, which stays unverified in the absence of DNA. The CDR3 length is 16 residues.

The chain employs TRBV9 and TRBJ2-1; TCRdb's D gene call, TRBD2, goes unchecked for lack of DNA. The CDR3 is 16 residues long. Germline CDR1 SGDLS, CDR2 YYNGEE. The CDR3 reads CASSAGSGGLYNEQFF.

This chain links TRBV7-9 with TRBJ2-7; TCRdb's D call of TRBD2 is untestable without DNA. The CDR3 has 13 amino acids. Germline CDR1 is SEHNR and CDR2 is FQNEAQ (reference sequence). The CDR3 is CASSLGGRDEQYF.

The chain has TRBV20-1 and TRBJ2-1; no DNA is available, so the TRBD2 call from TCRdb remains unchecked. The CDR3 has 15 amino acids. Per the germline V gene, CDR1 is DFQATT and CDR2 is SNEGSKA (reference sequence). CDR3 in amino acids: CSARPRGGLYNEQFF.

The chain recombines TRBV19 with TRBJ2-7. Looked up from germline, CDR1 is LNHDA and CDR2 is SQIVND (reference sequence). The CDR3 is 13 residues long. CDR3 protein: CASSFGAAYEQYF. The variable domain in full, completed from reference TRBV19 and TRBJ2-7, reads DGGITQSPKYLFRKEGQNVTLSCEQNLNHDAMYWYRQDPGQGLRLIYYSQIVNDFQKGDIAEGYSVSREKKESFPLTVTSAQKNPTAFYLCASSFGAAYEQYFGPGTRLTVT.

J is TRBJ2-1 and V is TRBV24-1; TCRdb indicates TRBD1, and absent DNA this call remains unverified. The V gene's germline CDR1 is KGHDR and CDR2 SFDVKD. This CDR3 region has 14 residues. CDR3 in amino acids: CATSGHPSYNEQFF.

The rearrangement uses TRBV29-1 and TRBJ2-3; no DNA is available, so the TRBD2 call from TCRdb remains unchecked. This CDR3 has 18 residues. The germline V gene encodes CDR1 SQVTM and CDR2 ANQGSEA. The CDR3 spells CSVGELAGEDTSTDTQYF.

CDR3 residues: CASSTMGQSSYEQYF. The chain employs TRBV5-1 and TRBJ2-7; the D call of TRBD1 rests on TCRdb alone, since no DNA is present to check it. Germline V gives CDR1 SGHRS, CDR2 YFSETQ. This CDR3 contains 15 residues.

This chain uses TRBV6-6 with TRBJ2-3; the TRBD1 assignment by TCRdb is unverifiable without DNA. The CDR3 consists of 14 residues. Germline lookup yields CDR1 MNHNY and CDR2 SVGAGI (reference sequence). CDR3 in amino acids: CASSSWGGTDTQYF.

The genes are TRBV12-3 or TRBV12-4 and TRBJ2-7. The CDR3 totals 12 residues. This chain's CDR3 is CASTGEGNYRYF.

The V call is TRBV7-8, the J call TRBJ1-5; absent DNA, TCRdb's TRBD1 call cannot be checked. CDR3 length: 16 residues. Per germline, CDR1 SGHVS and CDR2 FQNEAQ. CDR3 region: CASSLRGKSGNQPQHF.

The chain couples TRBV12-3 or TRBV12-4 to TRBJ2-1; TCRdb lists TRBD2, though no DNA is available to test this call. The CDR3 is made up of 13 amino acids. CDR3 in amino acids: CASSKGRADEQFF.

The chain is built from TRBV4-1 and TRBJ1-1; TCRdb picks TRBD1, but there is no DNA to check that call. Per the germline V gene, CDR1 is MGHRA and CDR2 is YSYEKL. The CDR3 extends over 16 amino acids. CDR3 sequence reads: CASSQGQGILIAEAFF.

This sequence joins TRBV20-1 and TRBJ2-3; TCRdb names TRBD2, which stays unverified in the absence of DNA. Germline V gene data show CDR1 as DFQATT and CDR2 as SNEGSKA (reference sequence). The CDR3 spans 15 residues. CDR3 region: CSARNSGRARDTQYF.

This chain uses TRBV5-1 with TRBJ2-2. CDR1 and CDR2 from the germline V gene are SGHRS and YFSETQ. CDR3 length: 13 amino acids. The CDR3 spells CASSFRWTGELFF. Complete variable domain (other parts from reference TRBV5-1 and TRBJ2-2): KAGVTQTPRYLIKTRGQQVTLSCSPISGHRSVSWYQQTPGQGLQFLFEYFSETQRNKGNFPGRFSGRQFSNSRSEMNVSTLELGDSALYLCASSFRWTGELFFGEGSRLTVL.

The V and J genes are TRBV7-2 and TRBJ2-3; TCRdb lists TRBD1, though no DNA is available to test this call. The CDR3 runs 14 residues. Germline V lookup: CDR1 SGHTA, CDR2 FQGNSA. This chain's CDR3 is CASRGGLNTDTQYF.

The rearrangement uses TRBV7-3 and TRBJ2-1; TCRdb selects TRBD2, and the lack of DNA leaves this call unchecked. CDR1 is SGHTA, CDR2 FQGTGA, per germline. The CDR3 sequence is 17 residues long. The CDR3 is CASSPGLAKNSYNEQFF.

The chain couples TRBV5-1 to TRBJ2-1; TCRdb calls TRBD1, which cannot be checked without DNA. The CDR3 sequence is 16 residues long. CDR1 SGHRS and CDR2 YFSETQ come from the germline V gene. This chain's CDR3 is CASSLEPQGRDNEQFF.

The genes are TRBV24-1 and TRBJ2-7. In germline, CDR1 is KGHDR, CDR2 SFDVKD. The length of the CDR3 is 16 residues. The CDR3 loop reads CATSDSERDGTYEQYF.

V gene TRBV28 combines with J gene TRBJ2-7; TCRdb outputs TRBD1, but without DNA this stays unchecked. Germline CDR1 and CDR2: MDHEN and SYDVKM. The CDR3 has 14 amino acids. The CDR3 sequence is CASIPEGRRYEQYF.

This sequence joins TRBV27 and TRBJ1-5. There are 13 residues in the CDR3. Germline CDR1 MNHEY, CDR2 SMNVEV (reference sequence). The CDR3 spells CASSRVPNQPQHF.

The rearrangement uses TRBV20-1 and TRBJ2-7; TCRdb proposes TRBD2, but this gene call is untestable without DNA. Germline values: CDR1 DFQATT, CDR2 SNEGSKA (reference sequence). CDR3 length: 15 residues. CDR3 protein: CSARETRTSSYEQYF.

The V and J genes are TRBV4-1 and TRBJ2-7; the D call from TCRdb, TRBD2, cannot be confirmed without DNA. Germline CDR1 is MGHRA and CDR2 is YSYEKL. The CDR3 is 13 amino acids. The CDR3 reads CASSPREGYEQYF.

The chain links TRBV20-1 to TRBJ2-1; as DNA is missing, the TRBD1 call by TCRdb cannot be tested. Per germline, CDR1 DFQATT and CDR2 SNEGSKA (reference sequence). There are 15 residues in the CDR3. The CDR3 here is CSARDPETGDNEQFF.